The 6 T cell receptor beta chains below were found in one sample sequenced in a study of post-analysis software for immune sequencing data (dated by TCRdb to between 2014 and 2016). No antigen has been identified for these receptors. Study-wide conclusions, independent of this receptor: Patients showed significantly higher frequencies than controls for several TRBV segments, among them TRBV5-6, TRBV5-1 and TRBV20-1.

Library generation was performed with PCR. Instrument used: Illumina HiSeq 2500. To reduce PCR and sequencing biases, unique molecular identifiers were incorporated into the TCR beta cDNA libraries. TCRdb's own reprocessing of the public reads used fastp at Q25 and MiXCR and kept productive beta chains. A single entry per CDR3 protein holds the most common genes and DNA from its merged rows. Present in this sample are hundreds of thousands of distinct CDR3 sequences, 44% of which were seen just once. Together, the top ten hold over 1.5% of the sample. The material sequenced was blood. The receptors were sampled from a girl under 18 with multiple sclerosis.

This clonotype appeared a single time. The CDR3 nucleotides are TGCAGTGCTAGAGAACAGGGGGCGGAGGGCTACACCTTC. It specifies CSAREQGAEGYTF. The gene calls are TRBV20-1 and TRBJ1-2; TRBD1 matches 9 bases. This CDR3 spans 13 amino acids. V dropped 0 bases and J dropped 8; count of bases not matched to a gene: 4. Germline-derived CDR1 and CDR2 are DFQATT and SNEGSKA (reference sequence).

The CDR3 DNA reads as TGTGCCAGCAGCAGCCGGGACAGGGGGCTTGGCAATCAGCCCCAGCATTTT. The encoded protein is CASSSRDRGLGNQPQHF. The V and J genes are TRBV7-8 and TRBJ1-5; 12 bases are shared with TRBD1. CDR3 length equals 17 residues. V lost 5 bases, J lost 2 bases, and 7 bases stayed unmatched. Germline CDR1 is SGHVS and CDR2 is FQNEAQ.

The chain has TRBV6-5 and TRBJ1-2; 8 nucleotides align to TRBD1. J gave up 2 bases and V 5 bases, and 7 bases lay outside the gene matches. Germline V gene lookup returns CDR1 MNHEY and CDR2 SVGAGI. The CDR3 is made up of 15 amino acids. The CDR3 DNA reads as TGTGCCAGCAGTACCCGGGACAGGTCCAACTATGGCTACACCTTC. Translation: CASSTRDRSNYGYTF.

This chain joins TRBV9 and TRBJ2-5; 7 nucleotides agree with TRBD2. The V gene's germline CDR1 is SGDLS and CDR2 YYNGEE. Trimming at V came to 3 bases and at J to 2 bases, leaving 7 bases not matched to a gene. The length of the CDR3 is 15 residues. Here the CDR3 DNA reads TGTGCCAGCAGCGGTCCGGGGGGAAATCAAGAGACCCAGTACTTC. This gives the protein CASSGPGGNQETQYF.

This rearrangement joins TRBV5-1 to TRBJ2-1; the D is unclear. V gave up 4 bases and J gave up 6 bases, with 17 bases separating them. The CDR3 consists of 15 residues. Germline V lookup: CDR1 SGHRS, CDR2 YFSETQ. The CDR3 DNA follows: TGCGCCAGCAGCGAACGGGCCGGCCCGCTCAATGAGCAGTTCTTC. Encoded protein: CASSERAGPLNEQFF.

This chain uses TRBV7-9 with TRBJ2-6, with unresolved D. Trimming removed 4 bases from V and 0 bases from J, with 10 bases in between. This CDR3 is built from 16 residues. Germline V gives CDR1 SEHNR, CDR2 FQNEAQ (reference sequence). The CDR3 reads CASSSYSRSGANVLTF. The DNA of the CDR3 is TGTGCCAGCAGCTCCTATTCCCGCTCTGGGGCCAACGTCCTGACTTTC. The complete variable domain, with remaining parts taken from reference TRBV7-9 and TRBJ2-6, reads DTGVSQNPRHKITKRGQNVTFRCDPISEHNRLYWYRQTLGQGPEFLTYFQNEAQLEKSRLLSDRFSAERPKGSFSTLEIQRTEQGDSAMYLCASSSYSRSGANVLTFGAGSRLTVL.